This TCR beta chain was retrieved from a study of blood T cell repertoires in COVID-19 (TCRdb year 2020). About the study as a whole: The collaborator samples originated in the United States, Italy and Spain and spanned the acute and convalescent phases of COVID-19. The material from the prospective study consisted of cDNA or gDNA derived from T cells, B-cell-depleted T cells, or PBMCs. Deeply sampled blood TCRbeta repertoires from subjects exposed to, actively infected with, or recovered from COVID-19 were included in the dataset. The repertoires were made available in a free public database intended to serve as a resource for research on the immune response to SARS-CoV-2. Samples were obtained from the ongoing ImmuneRACE study (first 160 participants) and from 1,254 subjects provided by 6 global collaborators. A de-identified subject ID, COVID-19 status, age in years and sex were almost always included in the sample metadata. Where available, HLA class I and class II types were obtained from metadata supplied by the sample provider rather than from assay-based typing.

A second Seattle source provided samples from volunteer blood donors who had recovered from COVID-19. The collaborating institutions used their own protocols to collect whole blood in K2EDTA tubes. Collaborator samples were shipped for TCRbeta analysis as frozen whole blood, isolated PBMCs, or DNA extracted from either sample type. With respect to this clone: What antigen it recognizes has not been identified. Base qualities are not at hand, and no much larger clone is one base apart.

Spanning cysteine to phenylalanine, the CDR3 consists of 17 amino acids. Of the read, only the CDR3 DNA is kept; its 51 bases are in frame from base 1. Taken from the germline V gene (reference sequence), the CDR1 and CDR2 loops are LGHDT and YNNKEL. V has 0 bases trimmed and J has 5 bases trimmed; junction bases matching no gene number 9. TCRbeta CDR3 regions were amplified from genomic DNA by means of the immunoSEQ Assay, a bias-controlled multiplex PCR. The paper's data handling went like this. The number of nucleated cells in each sample was estimated from the amplification of reference gene primers within the assay. To quantify the absolute abundance of each unique TCRbeta CDR3 rearrangement, sequence reads were collapsed and filtered. For each sample, productive Simpson clonality was calculated as the square root of Simpson's diversity index across productive rearrangements. TCRdb mirrors the immuneACCESS table, restricted to in-frame sequences. Some clones are absent from its copies; in checked studies, under half trace to an unresolved V gene, and the reason for the others is unknown. V and J calls and clone size follow that table, whereas D and trimming were derived from the DNA. The table for this sample lists a few hundred thousand clones; around 89% of them were counted only once. Of the sample, under 8% falls within the top ten clones.

The study at large found these results: Clinical and demographic metadata were provided uncurated, with the amount varying by source and participant.

This clonotype was sampled from a man between 18 and 29 years old who had recovered from COVID-19. The sequenced material came from peripheral blood. The rearrangement combines TRBV3-1 (or the pseudogene TRBV3-2) with TRBJ2-5, and 10 bases in between align with TRBD1. The CDR3 amino acid sequence is: CASSQDTRQGARETQYF. The DNA is TGTGCCAGCAGCCAAGATACCCGACAGGGGGCGCGGGAGACCCAGTACTTC.